These 22 T cell receptor beta chains originate from one sample sequenced in a study of blood T cell repertoires in COVID-19. The method was immunoSEQ multiplex PCR; TCRdb's version includes in-frame clones alone and lacks a portion of them. The sample gives 75,000 to 100,000 clones, 75% to 90% of which show up once; approximately 10% is in the top ten. Material for sequencing was peripheral blood. These receptor sequences come from a human donor in a cohort sampled during active COVID-19.

Written as DNA, the CDR3 is TGCAGCGCCGTGGGACAGCCCGCGAACACCGGGGAGCTGTTTTTT. This codes for CSAVGQPANTGELFF. The chain carries TRBV29-1 and TRBJ2-2; 7 bases fit TRBD1. Looked up from germline, CDR1 is SQVTM and CDR2 is ANQGSEA. The CDR3 runs to 15 residues. V was pared by 7 bases and J by 0 bases, with 8 bases of the junction left unmatched.

This chain connects TRBV7-9 to TRBJ1-4, with D possibly TRBD1 on 6 matching bases. V lost 4 bases, J lost 8 bases, and 14 bases lay in between. The CDR3 sequence is 14 residues long. CDR1 SEHNR and CDR2 FQNEAQ come from the germline V gene (reference sequence). For the CDR3, the DNA is TGTGCCAGCAGCTGGGAGGGGACATCCGAAAAACTGTTTTTT. Amino acids: CASSWEGTSEKLFF.

J is TRBJ1-2 and V is TRBV7-3, with TRBD1 as a possible D gene (6 bases). The germline gives CDR1 SGHTA, CDR2 FQGTGA. This CDR3 is built from 14 residues. Trimming removed 0 bases from V and 6 bases from J, with 11 bases in between. The CDR3: CASSLTDKGDGYTF. In DNA form, the CDR3 reads TGTGCCAGCAGCTTAACTGATAAGGGGGATGGCTACACCTTC.

The chain uses TRBV18 and TRBJ2-5; TRBD1 aligns across 9 bases. The CDR3 has 15 residues. Germline-derived CDR1 and CDR2 are KGHSH and LQKENI. Trimming removed 3 bases from V and 6 bases from J; junction bases left unmatched: 8. DNA for the CDR3: TGTGCCAGCTCACCCGGACAGGGGTTGACGAAGACCCAGTACTTC. Residues: CASSPGQGLTKTQYF. Filled out from reference TRBV18 and TRBJ2-5, the complete variable domain reads NAGVMQNPRHLVRRRGQEARLRCSPMKGHSHVYWYRQLPEEGLKFMVYLQKENIIDESGMPKERFSAEFPKEGPSILRIQQVVRGDSAAYFCASSPGQGLTKTQYFGPGTRLLVL.

The V and J genes are TRBV28 and TRBJ1-4, with TRBD1 matching over 9 bases. Germline-derived CDR1 and CDR2 are MDHEN and SYDVKM. The trim removed 5 bases at V and 4 bases at J, leaving 5 bases unmatched. The CDR3 contains 15 residues. As DNA, the CDR3 is TGTGCCAGCAGTCGGGACAGGGCCTATAATGAAAAACTGTTTTTT. Residues: CASSRDRAYNEKLFF.

This chain joins TRBV30 and TRBJ1-2, with D perhaps matching TRBD1 (6 bases). This CDR3 is 11 amino acids long. In germline, CDR1 is GTSNPN, CDR2 SVGIG (reference sequence). V was cut by 2 bases and J by 5 bases, with 6 bases left in between. Here the CDR3 reads CAWSQGYGYTF. In nucleotides, the CDR3 is TGTGCCTGGAGTCAGGGGTATGGCTACACCTTC.

This chain uses TRBV7-8 with TRBJ2-1; 7 bases are a match to TRBD1. CDR3 length: 17 amino acids. Per germline, CDR1 SGHVS and CDR2 FQNEAQ. Germline trimming cut 7 bases from V and 5 bases from J; bases unmatched to any gene: 17. CDR3 residues: CASTFYTQTGTDNEQFF. The DNA for the CDR3 is TGTGCCAGCACCTTTTATACGCAGACAGGGACGGACAATGAGCAGTTCTTC. Full variable domain (outside the CDR3, taken from reference TRBV7-8 and TRBJ2-1): GAGVSQSPRYKVAKRGQDVALRCDPISGHVSLFWYQQALGQGPEFLTYFQNEAQLDKSGLPSDRFFAERPEGSVSTLKIQRTQQEDSAVYLCASTFYTQTGTDNEQFFGPGTRLTVL.

This clone was counted once. This chain uses TRBV2 with TRBJ1-5; no firm D call. With 8 bases removed from V and 0 bases from J, the gap between germline ends came to 8 bases. In germline, CDR1 is SNHLY, CDR2 FYNNEI. The CDR3 covers 13 residues. CDR3 in amino acids: CASVADSNQPQHF. CDR3 in DNA: TGTGCCAGCGTTGCGGATAGCAATCAGCCCCAGCATTTT.

V and J are TRBV9 and TRBJ2-2, with D perhaps matching TRBD2 (5 bases). V was trimmed by 0 bases and J by 1 base, leaving 7 bases between them. The CDR3 extends over 15 amino acids. Germline V gives CDR1 SGDLS, CDR2 YYNGEE. CDR3 nucleotides: TGTGCCAGCAGCGTAGAGGACTTGAACACCGGGGAGCTGTTTTTT. This encodes CASSVEDLNTGELFF.

This chain joins TRBV7-8 and TRBJ1-2; D is uncertain. CDR1 and CDR2 from the germline V gene are SGHVS and FQNEAQ. Trimming cost V 1 base and J 7 bases, with 13 bases left between them. The length of the CDR3 is 14 residues. Here the CDR3 reads CASSLGLIIGGYTF. The DNA for the CDR3 is TGTGCCAGCAGCTTAGGACTGATTATAGGTGGCTACACCTTC.

This chain uses TRBV6-1 with TRBJ2-1; 9 nucleotides match TRBD1. Germline V gene lookup returns CDR1 MNHNS and CDR2 SASEGT. The CDR3 sequence is 15 residues long. Losses at the gene ends were 2 bases for V and 6 bases for J; bases not matched to a gene: 5. The CDR3 loop reads CASSEPDRGSNEQFF. CDR3 in DNA: TGTGCCAGCAGTGAACCGGACAGGGGCAGCAATGAGCAGTTCTTC.

The chain is built from TRBV21-1 and TRBJ2-1; TRBD2 is taken as the D call from the table, unchecked against the DNA. TRBV21-1 is noted as a pseudogene. CDR3 length: 19 amino acids. The CDR3 DNA reads as TGTGCCAGCAAGGGTTCCGGGAACAGTAGCGGGCCTTCCTACAATGAGCAGTTCTTC. Its protein product is CASKGSGNSSGPSYNEQFF.

The chain links TRBV11-2 to TRBJ2-2; D possibly corresponds to TRBD2 (6 bases). Germline CDR1 SGHAT, CDR2 FQNNGV. Trimming took 5 bases from V and 4 from J, leaving 14 bases between them. The length of the CDR3 is 15 residues. The DNA of the CDR3 is TGTGCCAGCAGCCGATCGGGACTCTCCACCGGGGAGCTGTTTTTT. Translated, it gives CASSRSGLSTGELFF.

The chain carries TRBV11-2 and TRBJ2-3, with D possibly TRBD2 on 6 matching bases. This CDR3 region has 14 residues. Germline assignment: CDR1 SGHAT and CDR2 FQNNGV. V lost 6 bases and J lost 2, with 12 bases in between. The CDR3 coding sequence is TGTGCCAGCAGTTTTGGACTATCCACAGATACGCAGTATTTT. It specifies CASSFGLSTDTQYF.

The V call is TRBV11-3, the J call TRBJ2-1; no firm D call. Trimming removed 5 bases at V and 8 bases at J, with 13 bases between. In germline, CDR1 is SGHNT, CDR2 YENEEA. The CDR3 length is 13 residues. In DNA, the CDR3 is TGTGCCAGCAGCCCCCGAGTGGGCGATGAGCAGTTCTTC. This gives the protein CASSPRVGDEQFF. Filled out from reference TRBV11-3 and TRBJ2-1, the complete variable domain reads EAGVVQSPRYKIIEKKQPVAFWCNPISGHNTLYWYLQNLGQGPELLIRYENEEAVDDSQLPKDRFSAERLKGVDSTLKIQPAELGDSAVYLCASSPRVGDEQFFGPGTRLTVL.

This clone was recorded once. The chain combines TRBV5-1 with TRBJ2-7; TRBD1 agrees at 8 bases. The CDR3 runs 12 residues. Trimming cost V 5 bases and J 7 bases; bases outside gene matches: 5. The germline gives CDR1 SGHRS, CDR2 YFSETQ. The CDR3 sequence: CASRLTGDEQYF. Written as DNA, the CDR3 is TGCGCCAGCAGACTGACAGGGGATGAGCAGTACTTC.

The V gene is TRBV6-2 or TRBV6-3, the J gene TRBJ1-6; tentative D call: TRBD1 (5 bases). V was cut by 2 bases and J by 6 bases, with 14 bases left in between. This CDR3 is built from 16 residues. Germline assignment: CDR1 MNHEY and CDR2 SVGEGT. The CDR3 protein is CASSYGGGDLNSPLHF. CDR3 sequence (DNA): TGTGCCAGCAGTTACGGCGGAGGGGATCTTAATTCACCCCTCCACTTT.

This clone was observed a few times. The chain is built from TRBV9 and TRBJ2-2, with 9 bases lining up with TRBD1. The junction had 5 bases not matched to a gene; V was cut back by 1 base and J by 4 bases. The CDR3 covers 16 residues. Germline loops: CDR1 SGDLS, CDR2 YYNGEE. The CDR3 reads CASSVSQGASTGELFF. CDR3 bases: TGTGCCAGCAGCGTATCACAGGGGGCGTCCACCGGGGAGCTGTTTTTT. Complete variable domain (other parts from reference TRBV9 and TRBJ2-2): DSGVTQTPKHLITATGQRVTLRCSPRSGDLSVYWYQQSLDQGLQFLIQYYNGEERAKGNILERFSAQQFPDLHSELNLSSLELGDSALYFCASSVSQGASTGELFFGEGSRLTVL.

V usage is TRBV6-6 and J usage is TRBJ2-1, with D possibly being TRBD1 (5 bases). Germline CDR1 and CDR2: MNHNY and SVGAGI (reference sequence). Deletions cut 4 bases from V and 6 bases from J, with 13 bases between. The CDR3 has 14 amino acids. This CDR3 is CASSSGFRANEQFF. The CDR3 bases are TGTGCCAGCAGTTCAGGGTTTAGGGCCAATGAGCAGTTCTTC.

The chain joins TRBV11-3 to TRBJ2-3, with TRBD2 matching over 7 bases. The J segment lost 11 bases and the V segment lost 5 bases, leaving 10 bases of the junction unmatched. This CDR3 is 13 amino acids long. The germline V gene encodes CDR1 SGHNT and CDR2 YENEEA. For the CDR3, the DNA is TGTGCCAGCAGCCTAAACGGGGAGGGTGAGCAGTATTTT. Its translation: CASSLNGEGEQYF.

V gene TRBV19 combines with J gene TRBJ2-2; tentative D call: TRBD2 (5 bases). Germline V gene sequence: CDR1 LNHDA, CDR2 SQIVND (reference sequence). V lost 3 bases, J lost 7 bases, and 12 bases lay in between. The CDR3 runs to 14 residues. CDR3 bases: TGTGCCAGTAGTATTCGAGGGCGTAGCGGGGAGCTGTTTTTT. Translated, it gives CASSIRGRSGELFF.

The gene calls are TRBV4-1 and TRBJ2-1, with TRBD2 matching 14 bases. V gave up 0 bases and J gave up 6 bases; unmatched junction bases: 1. Germline V gives CDR1 MGHRA, CDR2 YSYEKL. The CDR3 consists of 16 residues. This CDR3 reads CASSQEGTSGSNEQFF. DNA of the CDR3: TGCGCCAGCAGCCAAGAGGGGACTAGCGGGAGCAATGAGCAGTTCTTC.